This T cell receptor beta chain was identified in a study of T-cell memory formation after mild COVID-19. Study-level information: TCR clusters largely stayed donor specific.

TCR alpha and TCR beta cDNA libraries with sample barcodes and UMIs came from 5'RACE using constant-segment primers. TCRdb fed the 5' RACE reads into MiXCR, producing one record per CDR3 protein. The data hold 280,000 or so distinct CDR3 sequences, with 8% to 9% observed a single time. This CDR3 is built from 14 residues. Trimming cost V 6 bases and J 1 base; bases outside gene matches: 4. This chain links TRBV12-3 or TRBV12-4 with TRBJ1-1, with TRBD1 matching 8 bases. This TCR derives from a man aged 18 to 29 who had mild COVID-19 (a few samples of this study predate the infection). Cell type and time point are not known. The sample was PBMCs or a T cell subset sorted from them (not recorded which). In DNA form, the CDR3 reads TGTGCCAGCAGGGTCAGGGGGCAGAACACTGAAGCTTTCTTT. Amino acid sequence: CASRVRGQNTEAFF.